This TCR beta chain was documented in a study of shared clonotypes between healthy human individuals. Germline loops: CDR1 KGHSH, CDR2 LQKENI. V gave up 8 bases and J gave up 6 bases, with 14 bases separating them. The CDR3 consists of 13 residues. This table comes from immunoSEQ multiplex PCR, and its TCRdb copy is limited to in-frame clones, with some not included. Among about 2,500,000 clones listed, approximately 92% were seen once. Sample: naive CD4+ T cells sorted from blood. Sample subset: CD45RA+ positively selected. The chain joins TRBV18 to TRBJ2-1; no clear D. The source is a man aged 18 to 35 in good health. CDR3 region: CASRPGMVNEQFF. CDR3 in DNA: TGTGCCAGCAGGCCCGGTATGGTCAATGAGCAGTTCTTC.